This entry lists 25 T cell receptor beta chains sequenced from one sample in a study of T cells in women clearing cervical HPV infection. TCRdb keeps only in-frame clones here, not all; method: immunoSEQ multiplex PCR. The sample's table shows about 31,000 clones. Sequenced: blood buffy coat. Receptors were obtained from a woman between 18 and 70 years old with a cervical HPV16 infection that either progressed to CIN3+ or cleared (not recorded which).

About this clone: From the germline J gene comes the end of the CDR3, since the read stops 3 residues before it. The chain carries TRBV11-1 and TRBJ1-4; no definite D call. CDR1 and CDR2 from the germline V gene are SGHAT and FQDESV (reference sequence). CDR3 length: 14 amino acids. This chain's CDR3 is CASSLQGAGSPLFF. The DNA read from the CDR3 is TGTGCCAGCAGCTTACAAGGAGCAGGCTCACCA.

Of note for this clone: The read ends 3 residues shy of where the CDR3 ends; the end is completed using the germline J gene. The rearrangement uses TRBV2 and TRBJ2-2; 8 nucleotides line up with TRBD1. V was clipped by 5 bases and J by 5 bases; unmatched bases: 7. The germline CDR1 and CDR2 sequences are SNHLY and FYNNEI. This CDR3 contains 15 residues. CDR3: CASSQTHRGTGELFF. CDR3 DNA (partial): TGTGCCAGCAGTCAAACTCACAGGGGGACCGGGGAG.

In regard to this clone: Read sequence stops 3 residues before the CDR3 end, and the germline J gene provides the missing end. V and J are TRBV7-3 and TRBJ2-3; D unresolved. In germline, CDR1 is SGHTA, CDR2 FQGTGA. The CDR3 loop spans 14 amino acids. The DNA read from the CDR3 is TGTGCCAGCAGCCAATCCGGGTACCAAGAGACG. Its translation is CASSQSGYQET. The whole CDR3 reads CASSQSGYQETQYF.

As for this clone: Read sequence stops 3 residues before the CDR3 end, and the germline J gene provides the missing end. This rearrangement joins TRBV7-2 to TRBJ1-1, with 9 bases matching TRBD1. Germline-derived CDR1 and CDR2 are SGHTA and FQGNSA. The CDR3 has 13 residues. J gave up 5 bases and V 6 bases, and 4 bases lay outside the gene matches. The sequenced part of the CDR3 DNA is TGTGCCAGCAGGAGACAGGGGGGGACTGAA. This gives the protein CASRRQGGTE. The entire CDR3 is CASRRQGGTEAFF.

A word on this clone: The CDR3 is cut off 3 residues early in the read; its end comes from the germline J gene. V usage is TRBV7-2 and J usage is TRBJ2-3, with a possible D match to TRBD1 (5 bases). This CDR3 is 14 amino acids long. Per the germline V gene, CDR1 is SGHTA and CDR2 is FQGNSA. The DNA read from the CDR3 is TGTGCCAGCAGCTCTCAAAGGGGAAAAGAGACG. This encodes CASSSQRGKET. The complete CDR3 sequence is CASSSQRGKETQYF.

As to this clone: Read data end 3 residues before the CDR3 end; the end is taken from the germline J gene. The gene calls are TRBV4-1 and TRBJ1-2, with D unclear. The CDR3 is made up of 12 amino acids. Germline CDR1 reads MGHRA; CDR2 reads YSYEKL. Trimming stripped 5 bases from V and 3 bases from J, with 7 bases between. CDR3 DNA (partial): TGCGCCAGCAGCGGCCCAGACTATGGC. This sequence encodes CASSGPDYG. The full CDR3 is CASSGPDYGYTF.

Worth noting for this clone: The read ends 3 residues early relative to the CDR3; the germline J gene fills the gap. The rearrangement links TRBV18 to TRBJ2-1, with a tentative D call TRBD1 (5 bases). The CDR3 is 15 residues long. Germline loops: CDR1 KGHSH, CDR2 LQKENI. Trimming cost V 6 bases and J 0 bases, with 12 bases left between them. This CDR3 reads CASSLGVSSYNEQFF. The sequenced CDR3 bases are TGTGCCAGCTCGTTAGGGGTTAGCTCCTACAATGAG.

Of note for this clone: The CDR3 end is not reached by the read, which stops 3 residues before it; the germline J gene fills it in. This chain links TRBV18 with TRBJ2-2; D gene uncertain. Germline V gives CDR1 KGHSH, CDR2 LQKENI. This CDR3 spans 16 amino acids. The CDR3 DNA, read in part, is TGTGCCAGCTCACCCTCCCTCGGTCCAACTAATGAAAAG. As protein: CASSPSLGPTNEK. The whole CDR3 reads CASSPSLGPTNEKLFF.

Concerning this clone: The CDR3 is cut off 3 residues early in the read; its end comes from the germline J gene. This chain connects TRBV20-1 to TRBJ1-6; no clear D gene. CDR3 length: 12 amino acids. The ends were cut back, 3 bases at V and 11 bases at J, with 11 bases in the middle. The germline V gene encodes CDR1 DFQATT and CDR2 SNEGSKA (reference sequence). CDR3 protein: CSAREDSTPLHF. Incomplete CDR3 DNA: TGCAGTGCTAGGGAGGACTCAACACCC.

With respect to this clone: Sequencing ends 3 residues short of the CDR3 end; the germline J gene provides the rest. This chain links TRBV29-1 with TRBJ1-4; D may be TRBD1 (5 bases). CDR1 and CDR2 (germline): SQVTM, ANQGSEA. Trimming removed 8 bases from V and 6 bases from J, with 13 bases in between. CDR3 size: 12 residues. The CDR3 DNA, read in part, is TGCAGCACACGGGACTCCTATGAAAAA. Residues: CSTRDSYEK. The full CDR3 protein reads CSTRDSYEKLFF.

About this clone itself: The read finishes 3 residues shy of the CDR3 end, and the germline J gene is used to complete it. The chain recombines TRBV5-1 with TRBJ1-1; tentatively, D is TRBD1 (5 bases). Germline V gene lookup returns CDR1 SGHRS and CDR2 YFSETQ. Trimming left V 4 bases short and J 2 bases short, with 12 bases between. The CDR3 sequence is 14 residues long. CDR3 in amino acids: CASSIQTGNTEAFF. Incomplete CDR3 DNA: TGCGCCAGCAGCATACAAACAGGAAACACTGAA.

In regard to this clone: The CDR3 goes on 3 residues after the read ends, and that part is filled in from the germline J gene. This chain joins TRBV30 and TRBJ2-7; D is uncertain. The V end lost 4 bases, the J end lost 6 bases, and 10 bases lay between the germline ends. Germline loops: CDR1 GTSNPN, CDR2 SVGIG (reference sequence). There are 11 residues in the CDR3. Here the CDR3 reads CAWKLGGEQYF. CDR3 DNA (partial): TGTGCCTGGAAATTAGGCGGCGAG.

Note on this clone: The read comes to an end 3 residues before the CDR3 does, leaving the germline J gene to fill in the end. The rearrangement joins TRBV19 to TRBJ1-1, with 8 bases aligning to TRBD1. The CDR3 is 16 residues long. Losses at the gene ends were 4 bases for V and 5 bases for J; bases not matched to a gene: 12. Germline assignment: CDR1 LNHDA and CDR2 SQIVND (reference sequence). The CDR3 sequence: CASSTRGRRVGTEAFF. The sequenced CDR3 bases are TGTGCCAGTAGTACCAGGGGGCGAAGGGTAGGAACTGAA.

The sequenced CDR3 bases are TGTGCCAGCAGTGAGGAGGGTCAG. Translating gives CASSEEGQ. From start to end, the CDR3 is CASSEEGQLFF. V is TRBV2 and J is TRBJ2-2; D perhaps matches TRBD2 (6 bases). The read ends 3 residues before the CDR3 terminus; that terminus is restored from the germline J gene. This CDR3 has 11 residues. Germline V CDR1 and CDR2: SNHLY, FYNNEI.

About this clone: The read ends 3 residues shy of where the CDR3 ends; the end is completed using the germline J gene. This chain links TRBV6-2 or TRBV6-3 with TRBJ2-1; D is ambiguous. V dropped 2 bases and J dropped 4 bases, with 12 bases sitting between them. CDR1 and CDR2 (germline): MNHEY, SVGEGT. This CDR3 has 15 amino acids. CDR3 region: CASSYVANMYNEQFF. The DNA read from the CDR3 is TGTGCCAGCAGTTACGTGGCCAATATGTACAATGAG.

Concerning this clone itself: The read comes to an end 3 residues before the CDR3 does, leaving the germline J gene to fill in the end. J is TRBJ2-2 and V is TRBV18, with D maybe TRBD1 (6 bases). Looked up from germline, CDR1 is KGHSH and CDR2 is LQKENI. The CDR3 covers 13 residues. CDR3 DNA, as far as it was read: TGTGCCAGTCGCTTAACAGGGAATGAAAAG. Translated: CASRLTGNEK. The CDR3 in its entirety is CASRLTGNEKLFF.

The CDR3 reads CASSIRTDPNNDYTF. CDR3 bases read: TGTGCCAGTAGTATCCGGACAGACCCTAACAATGAC. The chain is built from TRBV19 and TRBJ1-2, with D possibly being TRBD1 (6 bases). The sequence runs out 3 residues before the end of the CDR3; the remainder is reconstructed from the germline J gene. This CDR3 has 15 amino acids. Germline loops: CDR1 LNHDA, CDR2 SQIVND (reference sequence). The variable domain in full, completed from reference TRBV19 and TRBJ1-2, reads DGGITQSPKYLFRKEGQNVTLSCEQNLNHDAMYWYRQDPGQGLRLIYYSQIVNDFQKGDIAEGYSVSREKKESFPLTVTSAQKNPTAFYLCASSIRTDPNNDYTFGSGTRLTVV.

A note on this clone: The sequence runs out 3 residues before the end of the CDR3; the remainder is reconstructed from the germline J gene. The gene calls are TRBV20-1 and TRBJ1-1; a possible D gene is TRBD1 (5 bases). The germline CDR1 and CDR2 sequences are DFQATT and SNEGSKA (reference sequence). V was cut by 5 bases and J by 3 bases, with 7 bases left in between. CDR3 length: 11 amino acids. Incomplete CDR3 DNA: TGCAGTGCTGGGGGGGACACTGAA. Encoded protein: CSAGGDTE. The full CDR3 is CSAGGDTEAFF.

Of note for this clone: The read ends 3 residues shy of where the CDR3 ends; the end is completed using the germline J gene. This chain connects TRBV7-6 to TRBJ2-5, with D perhaps matching TRBD1 (6 bases). Germline lookup yields CDR1 SGHVS and CDR2 FNYEAQ. The CDR3 totals 16 residues. This CDR3 is CASSLVGRGYTDTQYF. The CDR3 bases that were read are TGTGCCAGCAGCTTAGTGGGCAGGGGCTACACAGATACC.

On this clone: The read terminates 3 residues ahead of where the CDR3 ends, so the germline J gene completes it. The rearrangement joins TRBV7-2 to TRBJ2-4, with unresolved D. Germline V gives CDR1 SGHTA, CDR2 FQGNSA. The CDR3 spans 14 residues. CDR3 DNA (partial): TGTGCCAGCAGCTTCCAGGCTGAGGCCTATGGT. Protein product: CASSFQAEAYG. The full CDR3 reads CASSFQAEAYGQYF.

In regard to this clone: The DNA ends 3 residues before the CDR3 does, and the rest of the CDR3 is filled in from the germline J gene. The rearrangement uses TRBV9 and TRBJ2-7; 9 bases map to TRBD2. The CDR3 is made up of 15 amino acids. The ends lost 0 bases at V and 4 bases at J; junction bases unmatched: 5. From germline, CDR1 is SGDLS and CDR2 YYNGEE. Partial CDR3 DNA: TGTGCCAGCAGCGTAGATGCGGGGGGGTGGTACGAG. Encoded protein: CASSVDAGGWYE. The complete CDR3 sequence is CASSVDAGGWYEQYF.

The covered CDR3 bases are TGCAGTGCTAGTAGCCTTGGCGGGGGCCCTTTGAATGAG. This sequence encodes CSASSLGGGPLNE. The whole CDR3 region reads CSASSLGGGPLNEQFF. V and J are TRBV20-1 and TRBJ2-1, with D possibly matching TRBD2 (7 bases). The CDR3 end is not reached by the read, which stops 3 residues before it; the germline J gene fills it in. Deletions cut 3 bases from V and 7 bases from J, with 22 bases between. Germline CDR1 DFQATT, CDR2 SNEGSKA (reference sequence). CDR3 length equals 16 residues.

A remark on this clone: The CDR3 end lies 3 residues beyond the end of the read and is filled in from the germline J gene. The J gene is TRBJ2-7, the V gene TRBV20-1; D not resolved. This CDR3 comprises 15 residues. Germline CDR1 DFQATT, CDR2 SNEGSKA (reference sequence). Trimming left V 0 bases short and J 0 bases short, with 12 bases between. The CDR3 protein is CSARDLRLSSYEQYF. The sequenced part of the CDR3 DNA is TGCAGTGCTAGAGATCTGCGGCTGAGCTCCTACGAG.

For this clone: The read is 3 residues too short to cover the CDR3 end, so that end is filled in from the germline J gene. The chain uses TRBV2 and TRBJ1-4; 8 bases fit TRBD1. This CDR3 is 14 amino acids long. Germline V gene sequence: CDR1 SNHLY, CDR2 FYNNEI. The CDR3 reads CASSRTGMNSPLFF. CDR3 DNA (partial): TGTGCCAGCTCTAGGACAGGGATGAATTCACCA.

The CDR3 protein is CASSLSPGTGGTDTQYF. CDR3 DNA (partial): TGCGCCAGCAGCTTGTCTCCCGGGACAGGGGGAACAGATACG. The gene calls are TRBV5-1 and TRBJ2-3; 11 bases line up with TRBD1. The read stops 3 residues short of the end of the CDR3; the missing end is completed from the germline J gene. Germline CDR1 SGHRS, CDR2 YFSETQ. V shed 1 base, J shed 3 bases, and the junction held 7 bases outside the gene matches. The CDR3 loop spans 17 amino acids.